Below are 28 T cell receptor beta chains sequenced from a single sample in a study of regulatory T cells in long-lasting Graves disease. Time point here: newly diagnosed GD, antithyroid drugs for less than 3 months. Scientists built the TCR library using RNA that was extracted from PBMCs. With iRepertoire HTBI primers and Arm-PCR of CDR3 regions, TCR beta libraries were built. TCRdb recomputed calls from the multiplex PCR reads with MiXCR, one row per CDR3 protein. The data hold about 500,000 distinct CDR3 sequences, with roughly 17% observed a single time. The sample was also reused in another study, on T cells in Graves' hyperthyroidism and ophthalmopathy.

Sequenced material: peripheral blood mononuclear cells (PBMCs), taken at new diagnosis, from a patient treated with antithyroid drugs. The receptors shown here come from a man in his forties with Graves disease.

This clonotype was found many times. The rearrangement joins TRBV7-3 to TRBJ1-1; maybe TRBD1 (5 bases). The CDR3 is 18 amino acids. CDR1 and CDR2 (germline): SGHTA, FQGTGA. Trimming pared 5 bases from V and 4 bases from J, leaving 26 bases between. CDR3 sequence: CASSILPGLEVFGTEAFF. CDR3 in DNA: TGTGCCAGCAGCATCTTACCGGGACTGGAAGTTTTTGGCACTGAAGCTTTCTTT. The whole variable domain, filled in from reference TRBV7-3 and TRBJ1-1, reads GAGVSQTPSNKVTEKGKYVELRCDPISGHTALYWYRQSLGQGPEFLIYFQGTGAADDSGLPNDRFFAVRPEGSVSTLKIQRTERGDSAVYLCASSILPGLEVFGTEAFFGQGTRLTVV.

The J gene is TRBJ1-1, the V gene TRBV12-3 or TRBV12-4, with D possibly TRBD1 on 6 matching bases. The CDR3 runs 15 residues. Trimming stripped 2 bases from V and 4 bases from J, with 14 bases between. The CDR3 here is CASSLLSGGGTEAFF. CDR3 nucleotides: TGTGCCAGCAGTTTATTAAGCGGAGGGGGCACTGAAGCTTTCTTT.

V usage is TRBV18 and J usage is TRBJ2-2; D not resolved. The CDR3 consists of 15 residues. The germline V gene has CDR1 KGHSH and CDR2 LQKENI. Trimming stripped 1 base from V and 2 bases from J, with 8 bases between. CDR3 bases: TGTGCCAGCTCACCACAAGCCGGAAACACCGGGGAGCTGTTTTTT. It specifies CASSPQAGNTGELFF. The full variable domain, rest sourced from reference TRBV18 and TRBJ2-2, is NAGVMQNPRHLVRRRGQEARLRCSPMKGHSHVYWYRQLPEEGLKFMVYLQKENIIDESGMPKERFSAEFPKEGPSILRIQQVVRGDSAAYFCASSPQAGNTGELFFGEGSRLTVL.

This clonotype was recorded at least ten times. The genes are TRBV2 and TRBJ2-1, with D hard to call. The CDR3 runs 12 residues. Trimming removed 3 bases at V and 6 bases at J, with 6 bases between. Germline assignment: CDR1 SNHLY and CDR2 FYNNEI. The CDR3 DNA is TGTGCCAGCAGTGACAGGCGCAATGAGCAGTTCTTC. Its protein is CASSDRRNEQFF.

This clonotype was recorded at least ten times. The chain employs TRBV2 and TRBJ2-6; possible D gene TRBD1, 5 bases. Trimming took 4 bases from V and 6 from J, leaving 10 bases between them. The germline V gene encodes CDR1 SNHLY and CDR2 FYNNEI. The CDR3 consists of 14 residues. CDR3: CASSGQPSANVLTF. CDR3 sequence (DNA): TGTGCCAGCAGTGGACAGCCTTCGGCCAACGTCCTGACTTTC.

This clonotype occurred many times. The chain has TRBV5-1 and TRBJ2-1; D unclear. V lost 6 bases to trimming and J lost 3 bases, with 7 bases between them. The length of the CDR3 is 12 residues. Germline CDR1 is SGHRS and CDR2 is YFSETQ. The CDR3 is CASNSDYNEQFF. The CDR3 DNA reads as TGCGCCAGCAACAGTGACTACAATGAGCAGTTCTTC. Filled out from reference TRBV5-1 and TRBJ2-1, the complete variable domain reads KAGVTQTPRYLIKTRGQQVTLSCSPISGHRSVSWYQQTPGQGLQFLFEYFSETQRNKGNFPGRFSGRQFSNSRSEMNVSTLELGDSALYLCASNSDYNEQFFGPGTRLTVL.

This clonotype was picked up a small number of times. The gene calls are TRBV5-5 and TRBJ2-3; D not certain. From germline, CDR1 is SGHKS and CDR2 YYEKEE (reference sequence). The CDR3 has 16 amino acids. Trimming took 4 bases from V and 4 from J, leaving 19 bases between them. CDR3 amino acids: CASSLTLKVPADTQYF. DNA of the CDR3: TGTGCCAGCAGCCTGACGCTCAAGGTACCAGCAGATACGCAGTATTTT.

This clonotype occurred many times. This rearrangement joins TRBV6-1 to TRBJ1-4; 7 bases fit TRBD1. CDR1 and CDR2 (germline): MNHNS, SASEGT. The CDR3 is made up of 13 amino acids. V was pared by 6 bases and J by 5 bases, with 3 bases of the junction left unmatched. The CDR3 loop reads CASSLTGNEKLFF. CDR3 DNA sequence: TGTGCCAGCAGCTTGACAGGGAATGAAAAACTGTTTTTT.

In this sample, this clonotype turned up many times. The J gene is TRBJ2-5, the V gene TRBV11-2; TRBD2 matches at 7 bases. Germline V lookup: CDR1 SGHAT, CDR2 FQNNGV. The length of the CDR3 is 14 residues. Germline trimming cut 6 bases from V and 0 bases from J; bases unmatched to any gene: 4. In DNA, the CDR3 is TGTGCCAGCAGTATACTAGCGCACCAAGAGACCCAGTACTTC. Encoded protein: CASSILAHQETQYF.

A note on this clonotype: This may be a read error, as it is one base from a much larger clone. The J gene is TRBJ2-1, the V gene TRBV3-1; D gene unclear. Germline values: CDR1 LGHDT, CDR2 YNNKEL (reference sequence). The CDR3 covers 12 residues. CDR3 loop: CAGSPQFNEQFF. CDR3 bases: TGTGCCGGCAGCCCTCAATTCAATGAGCAGTTCTTC.

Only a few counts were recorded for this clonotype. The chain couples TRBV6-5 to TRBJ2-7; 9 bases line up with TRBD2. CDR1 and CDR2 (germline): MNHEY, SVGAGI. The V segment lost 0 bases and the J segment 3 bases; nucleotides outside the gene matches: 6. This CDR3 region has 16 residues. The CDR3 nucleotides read TGTGCCAGCAGTTACTCGAGTGCGACTAGCGGCTACGAGCAGTACTTC. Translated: CASSYSSATSGYEQYF.

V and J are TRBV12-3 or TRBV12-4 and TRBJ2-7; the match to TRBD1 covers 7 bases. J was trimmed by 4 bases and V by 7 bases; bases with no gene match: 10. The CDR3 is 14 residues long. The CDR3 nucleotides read TGTGCCAGCACCCCCCGGGACAGACAATACGAGCAGTACTTC. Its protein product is CASTPRDRQYEQYF.

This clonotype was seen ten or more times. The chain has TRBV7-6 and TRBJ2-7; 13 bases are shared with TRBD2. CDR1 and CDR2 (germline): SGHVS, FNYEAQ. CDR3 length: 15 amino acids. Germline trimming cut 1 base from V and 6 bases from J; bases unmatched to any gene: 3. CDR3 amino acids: CASSLETSGRSEQYF. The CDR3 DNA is TGTGCCAGCAGCTTAGAGACTAGCGGGAGGTCCGAGCAGTACTTC.

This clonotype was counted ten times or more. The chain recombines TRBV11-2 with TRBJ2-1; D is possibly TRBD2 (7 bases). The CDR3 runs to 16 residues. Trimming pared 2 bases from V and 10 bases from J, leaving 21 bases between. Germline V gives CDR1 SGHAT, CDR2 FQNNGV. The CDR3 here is CASSLHRGALPVEQFF. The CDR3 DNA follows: TGTGCCAGCAGCTTACACCGGGGGGCTCTCCCGGTCGAGCAGTTCTTC.

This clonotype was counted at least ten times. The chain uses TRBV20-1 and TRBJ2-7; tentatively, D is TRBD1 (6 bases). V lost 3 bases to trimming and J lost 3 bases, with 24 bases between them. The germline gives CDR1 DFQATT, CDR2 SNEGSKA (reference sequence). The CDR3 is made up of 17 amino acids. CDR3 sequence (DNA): TGCAGTGCTAGCGCGAAATTTACTGGGGGCCAATACTACGAGCAGTACTTC. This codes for CSASAKFTGGQYYEQYF.

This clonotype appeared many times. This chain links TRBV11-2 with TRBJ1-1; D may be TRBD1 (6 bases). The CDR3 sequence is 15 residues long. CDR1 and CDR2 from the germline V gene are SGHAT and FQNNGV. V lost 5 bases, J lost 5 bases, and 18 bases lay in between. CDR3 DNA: TGTGCCAGCAGCGAACAGGCCGGGGGGCGAACTGAAGCTTTCTTT. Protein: CASSEQAGGRTEAFF.

The chain's CDR3 is CASGAYTEAFF. Here the CDR3 DNA reads TGTGCCAGCGGCGCCTACACTGAAGCTTTCTTT. This chain uses TRBV11-3 with TRBJ1-1; no clear D. The CDR3 is made up of 11 amino acids. Per germline, CDR1 SGHNT and CDR2 YENEEA. V was trimmed by 8 bases and J by 3 bases, leaving 7 bases between them.

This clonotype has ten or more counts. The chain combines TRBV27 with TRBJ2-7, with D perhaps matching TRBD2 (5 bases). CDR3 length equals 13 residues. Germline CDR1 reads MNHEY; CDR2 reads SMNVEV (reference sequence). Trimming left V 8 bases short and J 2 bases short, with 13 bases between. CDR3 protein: CASSNGDPYEQYF. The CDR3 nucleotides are TGTGCCAGCTCCAACGGGGATCCCTACGAGCAGTACTTC.

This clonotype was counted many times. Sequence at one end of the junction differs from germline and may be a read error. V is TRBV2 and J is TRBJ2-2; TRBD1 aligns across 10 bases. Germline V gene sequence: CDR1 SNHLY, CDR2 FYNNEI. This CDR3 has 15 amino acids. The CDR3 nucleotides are TGTGCCAGCAGCGAAGACAGGGGGCTAGCCGGGGAGCTGTTTTTT. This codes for CASSEDRGLAGELFF.

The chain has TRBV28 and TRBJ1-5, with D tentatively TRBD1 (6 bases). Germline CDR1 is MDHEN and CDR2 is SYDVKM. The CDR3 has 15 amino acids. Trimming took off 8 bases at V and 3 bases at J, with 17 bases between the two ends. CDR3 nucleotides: TGTGCCAGCCTTAGGGGGGGGCGGGACAATCAGCCCCAGCATTTT. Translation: CASLRGGRDNQPQHF.

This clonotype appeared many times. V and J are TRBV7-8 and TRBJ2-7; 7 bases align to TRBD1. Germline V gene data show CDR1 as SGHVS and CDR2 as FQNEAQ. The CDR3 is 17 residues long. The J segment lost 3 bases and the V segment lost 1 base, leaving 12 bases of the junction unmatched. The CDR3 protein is CASSLVRLSDRVYEQYF. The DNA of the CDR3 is TGTGCCAGCAGCTTAGTTCGGCTAAGTGACAGGGTCTACGAGCAGTACTTC. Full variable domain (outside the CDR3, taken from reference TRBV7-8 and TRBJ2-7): GAGVSQSPRYKVAKRGQDVALRCDPISGHVSLFWYQQALGQGPEFLTYFQNEAQLDKSGLPSDRFFAERPEGSVSTLKIQRTQQEDSAVYLCASSLVRLSDRVYEQYFGPGTRLTVT.

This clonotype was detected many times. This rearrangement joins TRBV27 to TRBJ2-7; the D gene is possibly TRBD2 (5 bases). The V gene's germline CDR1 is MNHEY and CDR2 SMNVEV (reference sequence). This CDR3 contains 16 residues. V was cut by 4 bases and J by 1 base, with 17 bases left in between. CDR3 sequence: CASSSSFGGGSYEQYF. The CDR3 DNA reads TGTGCCAGCAGTTCCAGTTTTGGTGGAGGATCCTACGAGCAGTACTTC.

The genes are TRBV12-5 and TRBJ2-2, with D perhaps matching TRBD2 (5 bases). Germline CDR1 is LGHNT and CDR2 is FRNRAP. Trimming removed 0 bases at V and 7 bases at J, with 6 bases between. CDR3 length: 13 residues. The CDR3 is CASGLVGGGELFF. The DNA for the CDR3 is TGTGCTAGTGGTTTGGTAGGAGGCGGGGAGCTGTTTTTT.

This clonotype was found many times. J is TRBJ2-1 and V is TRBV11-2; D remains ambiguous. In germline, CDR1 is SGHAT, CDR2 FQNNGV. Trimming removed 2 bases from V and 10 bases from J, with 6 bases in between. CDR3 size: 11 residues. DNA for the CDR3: TGTGCCAGCAGCTTACGGTCAGAGCAGTTCTTC. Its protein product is CASSLRSEQFF.

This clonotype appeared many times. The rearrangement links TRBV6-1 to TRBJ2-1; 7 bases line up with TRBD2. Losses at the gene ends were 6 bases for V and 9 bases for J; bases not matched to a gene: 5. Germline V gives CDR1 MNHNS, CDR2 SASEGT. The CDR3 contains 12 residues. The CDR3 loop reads CASRRLAGEQFF. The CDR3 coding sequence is TGTGCCAGCAGACGACTAGCCGGTGAGCAGTTCTTC.

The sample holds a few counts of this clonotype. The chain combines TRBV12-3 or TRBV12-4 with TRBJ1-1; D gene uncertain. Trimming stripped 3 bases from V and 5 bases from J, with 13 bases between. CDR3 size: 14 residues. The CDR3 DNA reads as TGTGCCAGCAGTTTGGCAGGTCCGGGGACTGAAGCTTTCTTT. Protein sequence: CASSLAGPGTEAFF.

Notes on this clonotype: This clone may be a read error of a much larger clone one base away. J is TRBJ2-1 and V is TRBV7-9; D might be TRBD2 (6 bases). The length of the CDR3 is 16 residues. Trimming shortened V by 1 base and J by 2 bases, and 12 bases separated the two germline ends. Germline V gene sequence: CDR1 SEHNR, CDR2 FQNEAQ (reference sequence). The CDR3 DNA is TGTGCCAGCAGCTTAGGATGGAGGGCCACCTACAATGAGCAGTTCTTC. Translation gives CASSLGWRATYNEQFF. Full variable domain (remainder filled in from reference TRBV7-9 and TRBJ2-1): DTGVSQNPRHKITKRGQNVTFRCDPISEHNRLYWYRQTLGQGPEFLTYFQNEAQLEKSRLLSDRFSAERPKGSFSTLEIQRTEQGDSAMYLCASSLGWRATYNEQFFGPGTRLTVL.

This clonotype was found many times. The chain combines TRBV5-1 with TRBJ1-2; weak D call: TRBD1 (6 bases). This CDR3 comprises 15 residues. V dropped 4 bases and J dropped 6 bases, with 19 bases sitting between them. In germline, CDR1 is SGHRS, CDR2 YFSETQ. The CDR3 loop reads CASSVYRERENGYTF. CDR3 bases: TGCGCCAGCAGCGTATACAGGGAGAGGGAAAATGGCTACACCTTC. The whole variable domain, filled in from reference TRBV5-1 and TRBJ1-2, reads KAGVTQTPRYLIKTRGQQVTLSCSPISGHRSVSWYQQTPGQGLQFLFEYFSETQRNKGNFPGRFSGRQFSNSRSEMNVSTLELGDSALYLCASSVYRERENGYTFGSGTRLTVV.